Presented here are 16 T cell receptor beta chains from one specimen sequenced in a study of human T cells and chemical hapten exposure. TCRdb used MiXCR to reprocess the RACE reads, holding one entry per CDR3 protein. The sample carries about 380,000 distinct CDR3 sequences, roughly 6.3% recorded once. Indicated time point: patch test 2, 6 weeks after DPC sensitization. Treatment meaning: therapeutic diphenylcyclopropenone sensitization with weekly scalp DPC. The source material was whole blood, sampled in connection with sensitization to the hapten diphenylcyclopropenone (DPC). The receptors shown here come from a woman between 18 and 30 years old with alopecia areata. Some clones in this sample may be carry-over from other donors' samples.

This clonotype was seen more than once but under ten times. This sequence joins TRBV5-1 and TRBJ2-6; D ambiguous. This CDR3 contains 16 residues. From germline, CDR1 is SGHRS and CDR2 YFSETQ. The V and J ends lost 7 bases and 0 bases respectively, with 14 bases between them. The CDR3 spells CASRPGTHSGANVLTF. CDR3 bases: TGCGCCAGCCGTCCGGGTACTCACTCTGGGGCCAACGTCCTGACTTTC.

This clonotype was counted many times. This sequence joins TRBV5-1 and TRBJ1-2; TRBD1 is a possible D gene (6 bases). Germline lookup yields CDR1 SGHRS and CDR2 YFSETQ. Trimming pared 4 bases from V and 6 bases from J, leaving 19 bases between. This CDR3 is built from 15 residues. CDR3 DNA sequence: TGCGCCAGCAGCCACGAGGGGGGGTCAGTCGATGGCTACACCTTC. Translation gives CASSHEGGSVDGYTF.

In its sample, this clonotype was seen many times. The V and J genes are TRBV6-2 or TRBV6-3 and TRBJ1-2; no clear D gene. The germline V gene encodes CDR1 MNHEY and CDR2 SVGEGT. This CDR3 spans 16 amino acids. Trimming shortened V by 1 base and J by 0 bases, and 12 bases separated the two germline ends. The CDR3 nucleotides are TGTGCCAGCAGTTACTTAGACGGCTGGGCTAACTATGGCTACACCTTC. This encodes CASSYLDGWANYGYTF.

This clonotype turned up a few times. V and J are TRBV7-2 and TRBJ2-5, with TRBD2 matching 7 bases. This CDR3 contains 12 residues. V lost 5 bases and J lost 6; bases outside the gene matches: 3. Per germline, CDR1 SGHTA and CDR2 FQGNSA. DNA of the CDR3: TGTGCCAGCAGCCGGGACTATCAGACCCAGTACTTC. This codes for CASSRDYQTQYF.

In regard to this clonotype: Relative to the germline gene, one junction end is altered; a read error may explain this. This chain joins TRBV5-1 and TRBJ2-3, with D unclear. The CDR3 length is 13 residues. CDR1 is SGHRS and CDR2 is YFSETQ in the germline V gene. The CDR3 loop reads CASSLTSKDTQYF. The CDR3 bases are TGCGCCAGCAGTTTGACCAGCAAAGATACGCAGTATTTT.

The rearrangement joins TRBV12-3 or TRBV12-4 to TRBJ1-2, with D perhaps matching TRBD1 (5 bases). The CDR3 runs to 17 residues. Trimming removed 5 bases at V and 0 bases at J, with 19 bases between. CDR3 in amino acids: CASSLGGLDASNYGYTF. The CDR3 DNA follows: TGTGCCAGCAGTCTCGGGGGACTAGACGCATCTAACTATGGCTACACCTTC.

CDR3 amino acids: CSARSVSGAGELFF. CDR3 nucleotide sequence: TGCAGTGCTAGATCGGTTAGCGGGGCCGGGGAGCTGTTTTTT. The chain uses TRBV20-1 and TRBJ2-2; 8 nucleotides agree with TRBD2. The CDR3 runs 14 residues. The germline CDR1 and CDR2 sequences are DFQATT and SNEGSKA (reference sequence). V was pared by 2 bases and J by 6 bases, with 5 bases of the junction left unmatched.

This clonotype has only a few counts. V gene TRBV20-1 combines with J gene TRBJ2-5; D possibly corresponds to TRBD2 (5 bases). The germline V and J ends were trimmed by 1 base and 9 bases, with 15 bases remaining between them. The CDR3 spans 13 residues. The germline V gene encodes CDR1 DFQATT and CDR2 SNEGSKA (reference sequence). The CDR3 nucleotides are TGCAGTGCTAGAGGACCTCTGGGAGCATCCCAGTACTTC. As protein: CSARGPLGASQYF.

J is TRBJ2-3 and V is TRBV7-9; TRBD2 matches 7 bases. CDR3 length: 14 amino acids. The trim removed 4 bases at V and 4 bases at J, leaving 5 bases unmatched. Germline V lookup: CDR1 SEHNR, CDR2 FQNEAQ (reference sequence). This CDR3 is CASSSRGDPDTQYF. CDR3 DNA: TGTGCCAGCAGCTCCCGGGGGGACCCAGATACGCAGTATTTT.

Ten or more counts support this clonotype. This chain joins TRBV2 and TRBJ1-6, with D hard to call. The CDR3 totals 11 residues. Germline V gene sequence: CDR1 SNHLY, CDR2 FYNNEI. Trimming pared 8 bases from V and 7 bases from J, leaving 6 bases between. CDR3 in amino acids: CASVRNSPLHF. For the CDR3, the DNA is TGTGCCAGCGTGCGGAATTCACCCCTCCACTTT.

This clonotype was observed at least ten times. The V and J genes are TRBV12-3 or TRBV12-4 and TRBJ2-3; 14 bases are shared with TRBD2. This CDR3 has 17 amino acids. The trim removed 5 bases at V and 1 base at J, leaving 5 bases unmatched. CDR3 nucleotide sequence: TGTGCCAGCAGTGACGGACTAGCGGGGGGACGCACAGATACGCAGTATTTT. The encoded protein is CASSDGLAGGRTDTQYF.

This clonotype came up many times. The chain combines TRBV3-1 with TRBJ1-6; TRBD1 matches 8 bases. The CDR3 is 14 residues long. J lost 5 bases, V lost 11 bases, and 8 bases had no gene match. Germline CDR1 reads LGHDT; CDR2 reads YNNKEL (reference sequence). The DNA of the CDR3 is TGTGCCTCCGGGGACAGGAATAATAATTCACCCCTCCACTTT. Translated: CASGDRNNNSPLHF.

In its sample, this clonotype was seen many times. The V and J genes are TRBV7-9 and TRBJ1-1; 9 bases match TRBD1. Germline V lookup: CDR1 SEHNR, CDR2 FQNEAQ (reference sequence). This CDR3 comprises 13 residues. J lost 5 bases, V lost 8 bases, and 6 bases had no gene match. CDR3 sequence reads: CASGGQGGTEAFF. The CDR3, as DNA: TGTGCCAGCGGGGGACAGGGCGGAACTGAAGCTTTCTTT.

This clonotype was counted between two and nine times. V is TRBV6-1 and J is TRBJ2-3, with D hard to call. Per the germline V gene, CDR1 is MNHNS and CDR2 is SASEGT. V was cut by 2 bases and J by 2 bases, with 11 bases left in between. The CDR3 consists of 15 residues. CDR3 in amino acids: CASSELGRHTDTQYF. In nucleotides, the CDR3 is TGTGCCAGCAGTGAATTGGGCAGGCACACAGATACGCAGTATTTT.

This clonotype appeared a few times. The gene calls are TRBV6-4 and TRBJ2-1, with 9 bases lining up with TRBD1. Unmatched junction bases numbered 7, after V lost 3 bases and J lost 7 bases. Germline V gene sequence: CDR1 MRHNA, CDR2 SNTAGT. The CDR3 has 15 amino acids. The CDR3 is CASSEIQGAGNEQFF. The CDR3 DNA reads TGTGCCAGCAGTGAAATACAGGGGGCTGGAAATGAGCAGTTCTTC.

As regards this clonotype: A single base separates this from a much larger clone, so it may be a read error. The genes are TRBV5-1 and TRBJ1-3, with a tentative D call TRBD1 (6 bases). Germline assignment: CDR1 SGHRS and CDR2 YFSETQ. CDR3 length: 14 residues. CDR3 region: CASSEGDSGTTIYF. CDR3 DNA sequence: TGCGCCAGCAGCGAGGGGGACTCTGGAACCACCATATATTTT.